The 29 T cell receptor beta chains given below trace back to one sample, sequenced in a study of blood T cells in healthy people across ages. For the second PCR, which ran for roughly 6 to 11 cycles, a sample-barcoded 5' primer and a J-beta primer mix were used. TCRdb ran MiXCR on the 5' RACE reads and lists one entry per CDR3 protein. The top ten hold more than 25% of the sample, which has 780,000 or so distinct CDR3 sequences, 56% seen once. The sequenced sample consisted of blood. The receptor source for this set is a man in his forties in good health.

A few counts support this clonotype. This chain connects TRBV20-1 to TRBJ2-5, with 7 bases identical to TRBD1. CDR3 length equals 14 residues. Germline trimming cut 6 bases from V and 3 bases from J; bases unmatched to any gene: 10. Germline CDR1 and CDR2: DFQATT and SNEGSKA (reference sequence). CDR3 sequence reads: CSASYGTAKETQYF. CDR3 nucleotide sequence: TGCAGTGCGAGCTACGGGACAGCCAAAGAGACCCAGTACTTC.

V usage is TRBV20-1 and J usage is TRBJ2-3; D perhaps matches TRBD1 (5 bases). V dropped 1 base and J dropped 0 bases, with 14 bases sitting between them. Per the germline V gene, CDR1 is DFQATT and CDR2 is SNEGSKA (reference sequence). This CDR3 has 16 residues. CDR3 nucleotide sequence: TGCAGTGCTAGAGTTGTAGGGGTAGGCAGCACAGATACGCAGTATTTT. This codes for CSARVVGVGSTDTQYF.

This clonotype turned up a few times. The V call is TRBV24-1, the J call TRBJ2-3, with a weak D call TRBD2 (6 bases). V shed 10 bases and J shed 0 bases, with 16 bases lying between them. CDR1 and CDR2 (germline): KGHDR, SFDVKD. The CDR3 runs to 15 residues. The CDR3, as DNA: TGTGCCACGTCCGGGACTCTTTCTAGCACAGATACGCAGTATTTT. Encoded protein: CATSGTLSSTDTQYF.

The sample holds a few counts of this clonotype. This chain uses TRBV7-8 with TRBJ2-3, with D possibly being TRBD1 (5 bases). The CDR3 is 16 residues long. Trimming left V 0 bases short and J 2 bases short, with 12 bases between. CDR1 is SGHVS and CDR2 is FQNEAQ in the germline V gene. The CDR3 DNA sequence: TGTGCCAGCAGCTTAGCCGTTAGACAGAACACAGATACGCAGTATTTT. Translation: CASSLAVRQNTDTQYF. The full variable domain, rest sourced from reference TRBV7-8 and TRBJ2-3, is GAGVSQSPRYKVAKRGQDVALRCDPISGHVSLFWYQQALGQGPEFLTYFQNEAQLDKSGLPSDRFFAERPEGSVSTLKIQRTQQEDSAVYLCASSLAVRQNTDTQYFGPGTRLTVL.

This clonotype came up a few times. The chain combines TRBV5-4 with TRBJ2-5, with D perhaps TRBD1 or TRBD2 (5 bases each). Trimming took 4 bases from V and 1 from J, leaving 17 bases between them. The germline V gene encodes CDR1 SGHNT and CDR2 YYREEE (reference sequence). CDR3 length equals 16 residues. The CDR3 DNA reads TGTGCCAGCAGCCCGGTGGTCGGGGCCTCCCAAGAGACCCAGTACTTC. Translation: CASSPVVGASQETQYF.

This chain connects TRBV19 to TRBJ2-7; D may be TRBD2 (6 bases). The J call may not be correct, given that the DNA end is closer to TRBJ2-5. This CDR3 has 13 amino acids. Germline loops: CDR1 LNHDA, CDR2 SQIVND (reference sequence). CDR3 region: CASSGTAKETQYF. CDR3 DNA sequence: TGTGCCAGTAGCGGGACTGCTAAAGAGACCCAGTACTTC.

V usage is TRBV4-3 and J usage is TRBJ1-2; D is unclear. Looked up from germline, CDR1 is LGHNA and CDR2 is YSLEER. The V end lost 0 bases, the J end lost 4 bases, and 12 bases lay between the germline ends. This CDR3 contains 15 residues. Here the CDR3 reads CASSQDRVPTYGYTF. The CDR3 nucleotides are TGCGCCAGCAGCCAAGATCGGGTTCCGACCTATGGCTACACCTTC.

This rearrangement joins TRBV3-1 to TRBJ1-2, with unresolved D. Trimming removed 1 base at V and 2 bases at J, with 14 bases between. The germline V gene has CDR1 LGHDT and CDR2 YNNKEL (reference sequence). CDR3 length: 16 residues. CDR3 DNA: TGTGCCAGCAGCCAAGTAGGCCAGCCGACCAACTATGGCTACACCTTC. It encodes CASSQVGQPTNYGYTF.

The table lists this clonotype with a count of one. The rearrangement uses TRBV27 and TRBJ1-5, with no clear D. Germline assignment: CDR1 MNHEY and CDR2 SMNVEV (reference sequence). V was trimmed by 2 bases and J by 0 bases, leaving 11 bases between them. This CDR3 region has 16 residues. CDR3 DNA sequence: TGTGCCAGCAGTTTAAATTCGCGGGTTAGCAATCAGCCCCAGCATTTT. Translated, it gives CASSLNSRVSNQPQHF.

A few counts support this clonotype. The rearrangement uses TRBV7-9 and TRBJ2-3, with D unclear. The V gene's germline CDR1 is SEHNR and CDR2 FQNEAQ (reference sequence). This CDR3 has 16 residues. Trimming removed 1 base from V and 3 bases from J, with 14 bases in between. The CDR3 loop reads CASSLGGSLATDTQYF. CDR3 DNA: TGTGCCAGCAGCTTAGGTGGCAGCCTCGCGACAGATACGCAGTATTTT.

This chain links TRBV6-4 with TRBJ2-1; no definite D call. The closer fit of TRBJ2-7 to the DNA end suggests the J call may be wrong. This CDR3 region has 16 residues. Germline loops: CDR1 MRHNA, CDR2 SNTAGT. CDR3 sequence: CASIPLRYSTYNEQYF. The CDR3, as DNA: TGTGCCAGCATACCTTTGAGGTACAGTACCTACAATGAGCAGTACTTC.

A single count supports this clonotype. The chain recombines TRBV20-1 with TRBJ2-5, with unresolved D. The CDR3 extends over 11 amino acids. CDR1 and CDR2 (germline): DFQATT, SNEGSKA (reference sequence). With 1 base removed from V and 11 bases from J, the gap between germline ends came to 11 bases. CDR3 loop: CSARVQKEQYF. CDR3 DNA sequence: TGCAGTGCTAGAGTCCAGAAGGAGCAGTACTTC.

With respect to this clonotype: A much bigger clone sits one base away, suggesting this may be a read error. The chain employs TRBV7-9 and TRBJ2-7, with 10 nucleotides matching TRBD2. Germline loops: CDR1 SEHNR, CDR2 FQNEAQ (reference sequence). The V segment lost 0 bases and the J segment 5 bases; nucleotides outside the gene matches: 1. The CDR3 spans 14 residues. CDR3 DNA: TGTGCCAGCAGCTTAGCCGGGACTAGCGACGAGCAGTACTTC. It specifies CASSLAGTSDEQYF.

This sequence joins TRBV6-2 or TRBV6-3 and TRBJ2-5, with no clear D. CDR1 is MNHEY and CDR2 is SVGEGT in the germline V gene. V was pared by 4 bases and J by 7 bases, with 7 bases between. CDR3 size: 11 residues. The CDR3 nucleotides are TGTGCCAGCAGTTTCGGGTGGACCCAGTACTTC. This gives the protein CASSFGWTQYF.

This clonotype was observed a few times. The chain recombines TRBV15 with TRBJ1-1, with D unclear. The CDR3 totals 15 residues. The V gene lost 0 bases and the J gene lost 2 bases, with 10 bases spanning the gap. Germline V gene sequence: CDR1 LNHNV, CDR2 YYDKDF (reference sequence). DNA of the CDR3: TGTGCCACCAGCAGAGATAATCTAGGTAACACTGAAGCTTTCTTT. This translates into CATSRDNLGNTEAFF.

This clonotype has a handful of counts. The chain is built from TRBV7-8 and TRBJ2-7; D not certain. This CDR3 comprises 14 residues. In germline, CDR1 is SGHVS, CDR2 FQNEAQ. Trimming took 2 bases from V and 6 from J, leaving 14 bases between them. The CDR3 here is CASSLRGQAREQYF. In DNA, the CDR3 is TGTGCCAGCAGCTTAAGAGGCCAGGCGCGCGAGCAGTACTTC. Using reference TRBV7-8 and TRBJ2-7 for the parts outside the CDR3, the full variable domain is GAGVSQSPRYKVAKRGQDVALRCDPISGHVSLFWYQQALGQGPEFLTYFQNEAQLDKSGLPSDRFFAERPEGSVSTLKIQRTQQEDSAVYLCASSLRGQAREQYFGPGTRLTVT.

This clonotype was seen just once. The V and J genes are TRBV4-3 and TRBJ2-7; TRBD2 aligns across 9 bases. With V trimmed by 1 base and J by 7 bases, 8 bases remained unmatched. Germline values: CDR1 LGHNA, CDR2 YSLEER. The CDR3 has 15 residues. CDR3 in DNA: TGCGCCAGCAGCCAAGGGACTAGCGACTTGGGAGAGCAGTACTTC. Translating gives CASSQGTSDLGEQYF.

This clonotype has just a few counts. The chain recombines TRBV20-1 with TRBJ2-3; TRBD2 agrees at 9 bases. Germline CDR1 DFQATT, CDR2 SNEGSKA (reference sequence). The V gene end was trimmed by 5 bases and the J gene end by 6 bases; junction bases not matched to a gene: 12. The CDR3 runs to 15 residues. For the CDR3, the DNA is TGCAGTGCTGGAATAGCGGGAGCCCAGGATGATACGCAGTATTTT. It is translated as CSAGIAGAQDDTQYF.

This chain links TRBV6-5 with TRBJ2-3, with 8 bases aligning to TRBD1. The germline gives CDR1 MNHEY, CDR2 SVGAGI. The length of the CDR3 is 17 residues. J gave up 4 bases and V 2 bases, and 11 bases lay outside the gene matches. The CDR3 DNA is TGTGCCAGCAGTTACGATCTCCCCGGACAGGGCGCAGATACGCAGTATTTT. Translated, it gives CASSYDLPGQGADTQYF.

This clonotype occurred a few times. The chain has TRBV10-3 and TRBJ1-2; D call uncertain. V lost 10 bases, J lost 3 bases, and 15 bases lay in between. This CDR3 is built from 13 residues. CDR1 is ENHRY, CDR2 SYGVKD, per germline. This chain's CDR3 is CATAAAVDYGYTF. CDR3 coding DNA: TGTGCCACCGCGGCAGCTGTTGACTATGGCTACACCTTC.

V is TRBV25-1 and J is TRBJ1-5; D gene unclear. Germline V lookup: CDR1 MGHDK, CDR2 SYGVNS. The ends were cut back, 6 bases at V and 5 bases at J, with 23 bases in the middle. The CDR3 length is 17 residues. Here the CDR3 reads CASSPTGRQELDQPQHF. CDR3 nucleotide sequence: TGTGCCAGCAGCCCAACCGGGAGGCAGGAACTTGATCAGCCCCAGCATTTT.

The chain has TRBV29-1 and TRBJ2-4; tentatively, D is TRBD1 (5 bases). The end of the DNA aligns better with TRBJ2-7, so the J call may be wrong. Looked up from germline, CDR1 is SQVTM and CDR2 is ANQGSEA. This CDR3 comprises 14 residues. The CDR3 protein is CSVARGSRSDEQYF. The CDR3 nucleotides are TGCAGCGTTGCTAGGGGCTCTAGATCAGACGAGCAGTACTTC.

A single count supports this clonotype. V gene TRBV30 combines with J gene TRBJ2-2; D is perhaps TRBD1 or TRBD2 (5 bases each). The V gene's germline CDR1 is GTSNPN and CDR2 SVGIG (reference sequence). Deletions cut 3 bases from V and 4 bases from J, with 9 bases between. This CDR3 spans 13 amino acids. CDR3 protein: CAWSVGTTGELFF. The CDR3 bases are TGTGCCTGGAGCGTAGGGACCACCGGGGAGCTGTTTTTT.

The CDR3 DNA reads TGTGCCAGGGGCACTAGCGGGTCGCCCACCACAGATACGCAGTATTTT. Residues: CARGTSGSPTTDTQYF. J is TRBJ2-3 and V is TRBV6-4; 9 bases are shared with TRBD2. This CDR3 comprises 16 residues. The germline CDR1 and CDR2 sequences are MRHNA and SNTAGT. The junction had 12 bases not matched to a gene; V was cut back by 9 bases and J by 2 bases.

This chain joins TRBV19 and TRBJ1-4, with D hard to call. Trimming took 5 bases from V and 0 from J, leaving 13 bases between them. The length of the CDR3 is 16 residues. Germline V gene sequence: CDR1 LNHDA, CDR2 SQIVND (reference sequence). CDR3 sequence: CASSGRDPTTNEKLFF. CDR3 bases: TGTGCCAGTAGTGGGAGGGATCCAACAACTAATGAAAAACTGTTTTTT.

V gene TRBV5-1 combines with J gene TRBJ2-7; D is undetermined. V lost 4 bases and J lost 0, with 14 bases in between. Germline V lookup: CDR1 SGHRS, CDR2 YFSETQ. This CDR3 region has 15 residues. The CDR3 DNA reads as TGCGCCAGCAGCCCTCTTCCTTCGGGCTCCTACGAGCAGTACTTC. This sequence encodes CASSPLPSGSYEQYF.

V usage is TRBV2 and J usage is TRBJ2-6, with D tentatively TRBD1 or TRBD2 (6 bases each). The length of the CDR3 is 18 residues. Looked up from germline, CDR1 is SNHLY and CDR2 is FYNNEI. Trimming left V 4 bases short and J 0 bases short, with 16 bases between. CDR3 residues: CASSGGGGPISGANVLTF. CDR3 coding DNA: TGTGCCAGCAGTGGTGGAGGGGGGCCTATCTCTGGGGCCAACGTCCTGACTTTC.

The CDR3 coding sequence is TGCAGTGCTAGTGGGACTAGCGGGAAACAAGAGACCCAGTACTTC. It specifies CSASGTSGKQETQYF. This sequence joins TRBV20-1 and TRBJ2-5; the match to TRBD2 covers 13 bases. The CDR3 totals 15 residues. CDR1 and CDR2 (germline): DFQATT, SNEGSKA (reference sequence). J was trimmed by 2 bases and V by 3 bases; bases with no gene match: 3.

This clonotype has ten or more counts. J is TRBJ2-5 and V is TRBV6-5; D remains ambiguous. V lost 2 bases to trimming and J lost 1 base, with 2 bases between them. The CDR3 is made up of 12 amino acids. Germline-derived CDR1 and CDR2 are MNHEY and SVGAGI. CDR3 coding DNA: TGTGCCAGCAGTTACGGCCAAGAGACCCAGTACTTC. Residues: CASSYGQETQYF.